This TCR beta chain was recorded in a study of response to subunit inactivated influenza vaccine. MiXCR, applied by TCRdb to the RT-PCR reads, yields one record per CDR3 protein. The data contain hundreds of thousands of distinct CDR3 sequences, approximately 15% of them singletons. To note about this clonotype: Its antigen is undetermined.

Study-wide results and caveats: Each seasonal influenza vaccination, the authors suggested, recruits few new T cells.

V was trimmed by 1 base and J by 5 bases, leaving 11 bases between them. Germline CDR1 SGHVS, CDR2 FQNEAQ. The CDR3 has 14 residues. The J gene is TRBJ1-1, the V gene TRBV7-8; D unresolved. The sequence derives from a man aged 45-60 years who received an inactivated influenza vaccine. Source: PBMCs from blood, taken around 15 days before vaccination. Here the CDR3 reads CASSLGVRTTEAFF. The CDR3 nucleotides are TGTGCCAGCAGCTTAGGGGTTAGAACGACTGAAGCTTTCTTT.